This TCR beta chain was captured in a study of blood T cell repertoires in COVID-19. Study summary: Both acute and convalescent COVID-19 samples were obtained from the United States, Italy and Spain. In each case, the material was cDNA or gDNA derived from T cells, B-cell-depleted T cells, or PBMCs.

Sequenced by immunoSEQ multiplex PCR; TCRdb stores in-frame clones only, minus some. The sample has about 210,000 clones; 80% to 85% are singletons. The CDR3 is made up of 13 amino acids. V was trimmed by 7 bases and J by 4 bases, leaving 13 bases between them. Germline lookup yields CDR1 LNHDA and CDR2 SQIVND (reference sequence). This clonotype was sampled from a woman aged 70-85 years with COVID-19, enrolled during active disease. The chain links TRBV19 to TRBJ1-1; D ambiguous. The specimen was peripheral blood. The CDR3 reads CASTAREGTEAFF. The CDR3 DNA is TGTGCCAGTACCGCCCGGGAGGGCACTGAAGCTTTCTTT.